This T cell receptor (beta chain) was recovered during a study of blood T cell repertoires in COVID-19. The wider study: There were acute and convalescent COVID-19 samples, and they came from the United States, Italy and Spain. In each case, the material was cDNA or gDNA derived from T cells, B-cell-depleted T cells, or PBMCs.

Authors' methods: Amplification with reference gene primers provided the estimates of nucleated cell counts. The table came from immunoSEQ multiplex PCR; TCRdb's copy has only in-frame clones and leaves some out. Clone size and V and J calls were adopted from that table, with D and trimming inferred from the DNA. The sample holds about 48,000 clones, about 84% seen once. V was clipped by 4 bases and J by 0 bases, with 7 bases between them. The CDR3 has 14 residues. In germline, CDR1 is SNHLY, CDR2 FYNNEI. This TCR came from an older woman with acute or convalescent COVID-19. The V and J genes are TRBV2 and TRBJ1-3; the D is unclear. The sample consisted of peripheral blood. CDR3 sequence: CASSAEYSGNTIYF. As DNA, the CDR3 is TGTGCCAGCAGTGCAGAATACTCTGGAAACACCATATATTTT. The whole variable domain, filled in from reference TRBV2 and TRBJ1-3, reads EPEVTQTPSHQVTQMGQEVILRCVPISNHLYFYWYRQILGQKVEFLVSFYNNEISEKSEIFDDQFSVERPDGSNFTLKIRSTKLEDSAMYFCASSAEYSGNTIYFGEGSWLTVV.